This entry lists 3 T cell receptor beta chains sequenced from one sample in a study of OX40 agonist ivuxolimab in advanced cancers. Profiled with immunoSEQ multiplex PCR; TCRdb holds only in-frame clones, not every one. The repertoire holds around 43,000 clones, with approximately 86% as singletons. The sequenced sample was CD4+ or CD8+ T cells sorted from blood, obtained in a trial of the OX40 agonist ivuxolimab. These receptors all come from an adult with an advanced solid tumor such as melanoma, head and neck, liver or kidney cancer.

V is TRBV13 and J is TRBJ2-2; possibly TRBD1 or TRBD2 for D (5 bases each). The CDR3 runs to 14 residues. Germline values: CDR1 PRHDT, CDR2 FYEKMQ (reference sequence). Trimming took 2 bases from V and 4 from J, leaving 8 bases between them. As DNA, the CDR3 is TGTGCCAGCAGCTTATATGGGACCACCGGGGAGCTGTTTTTT. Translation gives CASSLYGTTGELFF.

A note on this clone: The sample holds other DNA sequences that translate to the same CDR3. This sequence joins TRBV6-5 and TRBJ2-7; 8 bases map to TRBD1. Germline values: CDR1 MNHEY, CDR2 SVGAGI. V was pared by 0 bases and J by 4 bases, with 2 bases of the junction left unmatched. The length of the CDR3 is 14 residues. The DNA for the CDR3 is TGTGCCAGCAGTTACTCCGACAGGGGTTACGAGCAGTACTTC. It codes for CASSYSDRGYEQYF.

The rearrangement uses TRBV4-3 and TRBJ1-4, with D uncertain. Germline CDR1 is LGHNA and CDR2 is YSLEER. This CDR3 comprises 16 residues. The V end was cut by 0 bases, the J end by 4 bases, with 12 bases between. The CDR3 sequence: CASSQDGTDGNEKLFF. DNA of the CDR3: TGCGCCAGCAGCCAAGATGGTACGGATGGTAATGAAAAACTGTTTTTT.